This T cell receptor (beta chain) was retrieved from a study of cytomegalovirus exposure and HLA in healthy donors. Overall study: Unique TCRs numbering around 85 million, obtained from HLA-typed donors, made up an early data release.

Every donor was a healthy person donating bone marrow. The PCR contained 60 Vbeta and 13 Jbeta primers. Clones were read by immunoSEQ multiplex PCR, and TCRdb kept only the in-frame ones, dropping some. The data show 95,000 to 110,000 clones, around 82% seen once. Trimming took 5 bases from V and 1 from J, leaving 9 bases between them. CDR1 and CDR2 from the germline V gene are SEHNR and FQNEAQ (reference sequence). This CDR3 comprises 13 residues. Concerning this clone itself: Antigen specificity is unknown.

The study, taken as a whole, reports: Across donors, presence/absence analyses took sequencing depth to be roughly uniform.

The sequenced material came from PBMCs. The sequence was obtained from a woman aged 35 to 49 in good health and CMV-seronegative. The chain combines TRBV7-9 with TRBJ2-7, with unresolved D. The CDR3 nucleotides are TGTGCCAGCAGCCCAACCGGTTCCTACGAGCAGTACTTC. It translates to CASSPTGSYEQYF.